The 32 T cell receptor beta chains presented below share a single source sample, sequenced in a study of Ad26.COV2.S vaccination and SARS-CoV-2 variants. Noted treatment: roughly 19 received Ad26.COV2.S at low or high dose, single or two shots; a few received placebo; per-sample allocation not given. Sampling occurred on day 63 after the first vaccine or placebo injection. Sequencing was performed with immunoSEQ multiplex PCR; in TCRdb, only in-frame clones are kept and a portion is missing. The data show under 550,000 clones, with roughly 90% seen just once and 9% to 15% held by the top ten. The sequencing used peripheral blood, collected in a trial of Ad26.COV2.S vaccine versus placebo. The source of these receptors is a person aged 18 to 65 who received the Ad26.COV2.S COVID-19 vaccine or a placebo.

The chain links TRBV18 to TRBJ2-3; weak D call: TRBD1 (6 bases). The CDR3 contains 15 residues. Per the germline V gene, CDR1 is KGHSH and CDR2 is LQKENI. Trimming stripped 3 bases from V and 0 bases from J, with 10 bases between. The CDR3 loop reads CASSPGQPSTDTQYF. In DNA, the CDR3 is TGTGCCAGCTCACCGGGACAACCTAGCACAGATACGCAGTATTTT.

As for this clone: An end of the junction differs from the germline gene, which may be a read error. The V gene is TRBV7-6, the J gene TRBJ2-1; TRBD2 matches at 11 bases. This CDR3 is 14 amino acids long. From germline, CDR1 is SGHVS and CDR2 FNYEAQ. For the CDR3, the DNA is TGTGCCAGCAGTTTAGCGGGAGGGTTTGGTGAGCAGTTCTTC. Protein sequence: CASSLAGGFGEQFF. Using reference TRBV7-6 and TRBJ2-1 for the parts outside the CDR3, the full variable domain is GAGVSQSPRYKVTKRGQDVALRCDPISGHVSLYWYRQALGQGPEFLTYFNYEAQQDKSGLPNDRFSAERPEGSISTLTIQRTEQRDSAMYRCASSLAGGFGEQFFGPGTRLTVL.

The CDR3 loop is CASRGTGGNTEAFF. The DNA for the CDR3 is TGTGCCAGCAGGGGGACAGGGGGTAACACTGAAGCTTTCTTT. J is TRBJ1-1 and V is TRBV27; TRBD1 matches 11 bases. V was clipped by 6 bases and J by 2 bases; unmatched bases: 2. The CDR3 length is 14 residues. Per the germline V gene, CDR1 is MNHEY and CDR2 is SMNVEV (reference sequence).

J is TRBJ1-1 and V is TRBV5-1; D ambiguous. V lost 0 bases to trimming and J lost 1 base, with 10 bases between them. The CDR3 sequence is 15 residues long. The germline gives CDR1 SGHRS, CDR2 YFSETQ. This CDR3 is CASSLAWGGNTEAFF. CDR3 nucleotide sequence: TGCGCCAGCAGCTTGGCGTGGGGAGGGAACACTGAAGCTTTCTTT.

This chain joins TRBV7-9 and TRBJ1-1; a weak D match, TRBD1 (5 bases). CDR3 length equals 14 residues. V was pared by 2 bases and J by 6 bases, with 13 bases between. Germline V CDR1 and CDR2: SEHNR, FQNEAQ (reference sequence). CDR3 DNA: TGTGCCAGCAGCTTAAGCTCACGGGGGGCTGAAGCTTTCTTT. It translates to CASSLSSRGAEAFF.

The chain links TRBV3-1 (or the pseudogene TRBV3-2) to TRBJ1-4; the D is unclear. The CDR3 totals 12 residues. V lost 2 bases and J lost 8, with 6 bases in between. Germline-derived CDR1 and CDR2 are LGHDT and YNNKEL (reference sequence). The CDR3 sequence is CASSQLGEKLFF. Here the CDR3 DNA reads TGTGCCAGCAGCCAATTGGGAGAAAAACTGTTTTTT.

The chain employs TRBV19 and TRBJ2-3; 8 bases map to TRBD2. The germline gives CDR1 LNHDA, CDR2 SQIVND (reference sequence). The trim removed 3 bases at V and 5 bases at J, leaving 10 bases unmatched. The CDR3 sequence is 16 residues long. This CDR3 reads CASSIREREWGDTQYF. The CDR3 DNA reads as TGTGCCAGTAGTATTCGGGAGCGGGAGTGGGGAGATACGCAGTATTTT.

The chain has TRBV28 and TRBJ2-7; TRBD1 matches 7 bases. The CDR3 consists of 16 residues. V trimming: 6 bases; J trimming: 2 bases; junction bases outside the gene matches: 13. Looked up from germline, CDR1 is MDHEN and CDR2 is SYDVKM. CDR3 amino acids: CASRRYSGTVAYEQYF. As DNA, the CDR3 is TGTGCCAGCAGGCGATATTCCGGGACAGTCGCCTACGAGCAGTACTTC.

The CDR3 DNA follows: TGTGCCAGCAGCTTCCGGACAGGAAACATTCAGTACTTC. As protein: CASSFRTGNIQYF. V is TRBV11-3 and J is TRBJ2-4; 7 nucleotides match TRBD1. This CDR3 comprises 13 residues. Germline V gene data show CDR1 as SGHNT and CDR2 as YENEEA. The junction had 2 bases not matched to a gene; V was cut back by 3 bases and J by 6 bases.

The chain combines TRBV5-1 with TRBJ1-3; the match to TRBD1 covers 9 bases. The V gene end was trimmed by 0 bases and the J gene end by 3 bases; junction bases not matched to a gene: 7. The V gene's germline CDR1 is SGHRS and CDR2 YFSETQ. This CDR3 has 17 residues. CDR3 coding DNA: TGCGCCAGCAGCTTGGCGGGACAGGGTCGGATTGGAAACACCATATATTTT. As protein: CASSLAGQGRIGNTIYF.

This clone was seen once. CDR3 amino acids: CASSVWAGGPTEQFF. The CDR3 coding sequence is TGTGCCAGCAGTGTGTGGGCGGGAGGGCCAACTGAGCAGTTCTTC. This chain links TRBV2 with TRBJ2-1; TRBD2 matches at 9 bases. V dropped 4 bases and J dropped 9; count of bases not matched to a gene: 10. CDR1 SNHLY and CDR2 FYNNEI come from the germline V gene. CDR3 size: 15 residues.

CDR3 residues: CASSLVSGAETQYF. DNA of the CDR3: TGTGCCAGCAGCTTAGTATCGGGGGCAGAGACCCAGTACTTC. The chain couples TRBV7-9 to TRBJ2-5; either TRBD1 or TRBD2 may supply D (6 bases each). CDR3 length equals 14 residues. V lost 1 base, J lost 4 bases, and 10 bases lay in between. In germline, CDR1 is SEHNR, CDR2 FQNEAQ (reference sequence).

The chain carries TRBV19 and TRBJ2-7, with D possibly TRBD2 on 6 matching bases. Germline CDR1 is LNHDA and CDR2 is SQIVND (reference sequence). This CDR3 is built from 15 residues. Deletions cut 4 bases from V and 2 bases from J, with 15 bases between. The chain's CDR3 is CASSKTRTPAYEQYF. In DNA form, the CDR3 reads TGTGCCAGTAGTAAGACTAGAACCCCTGCCTACGAGCAGTACTTC.

V is TRBV5-4 and J is TRBJ1-1, with D unclear. Trimming stripped 6 bases from V and 0 bases from J, with 15 bases between. CDR1 and CDR2 from the germline V gene are SGHNT and YYREEE (reference sequence). The CDR3 length is 15 residues. CDR3 region: CASTPGREMNTEAFF. Here the CDR3 DNA reads TGTGCCAGCACCCCGGGGAGGGAGATGAACACTGAAGCTTTCTTT.

The V and J genes are TRBV19 and TRBJ2-3; 14 nucleotides align to TRBD2. Germline CDR1 LNHDA, CDR2 SQIVND (reference sequence). The CDR3 has 15 residues. V was pared by 7 bases and J by 4 bases, with 4 bases of the junction left unmatched. CDR3 sequence reads: CASNPGLAGADTQYF. The CDR3 nucleotides are TGTGCCAGTAACCCGGGACTAGCGGGAGCAGATACGCAGTATTTT.

The chain recombines TRBV25-1 with TRBJ2-1; 7 positions agree with TRBD2. Germline assignment: CDR1 MGHDK and CDR2 SYGVNS. Trimming at V came to 0 bases and at J to 5 bases, leaving 10 bases not matched to a gene. The CDR3 contains 17 residues. This CDR3 is CASSEYFTSDINNEQFF. In DNA, the CDR3 is TGTGCCAGCAGTGAATATTTCACTAGCGATATTAACAATGAGCAGTTCTTC. The full variable domain, completed using reference TRBV25-1 and TRBJ2-1, is EADIYQTPRYLVIGTGKKITLECSQTMGHDKMYWYQQDPGMELHLIHYSYGVNSTEKGDLSSESTVSRIRTEHFPLTLESARPSHTSQYLCASSEYFTSDINNEQFFGPGTRLTVL.

The rearrangement uses TRBV6-5 and TRBJ2-5, with D hard to call. V was trimmed by 2 bases and J by 2 bases, leaving 15 bases between them. The CDR3 sequence is 16 residues long. From germline, CDR1 is MNHEY and CDR2 SVGAGI. CDR3 protein: CASSYGQISFQETQYF. CDR3 coding DNA: TGTGCCAGCAGTTACGGGCAGATAAGTTTTCAAGAGACCCAGTACTTC.

The V gene is TRBV7-2, the J gene TRBJ2-3; tentatively, D is TRBD2 (6 bases). Trimming removed 3 bases from V and 2 bases from J, with 9 bases in between. The germline CDR1 and CDR2 sequences are SGHTA and FQGNSA. The CDR3 length is 14 residues. CDR3 in amino acids: CASSFAGTTDTQYF. For the CDR3, the DNA is TGTGCCAGCAGCTTTGCGGGAACCACAGATACGCAGTATTTT. Full variable domain (missing parts from reference TRBV7-2 and TRBJ2-3): GAGVSQSPSNKVTEKGKDVELRCDPISGHTALYWYRQSLGQGLEFLIYFQGNSAPDKSGLPSDRFSAERTGGSVSTLTIQRTQQEDSAVYLCASSFAGTTDTQYFGPGTRLTVL.

The chain has TRBV30 and TRBJ2-4, with 9 positions matching TRBD2. Germline V gene sequence: CDR1 GTSNPN, CDR2 SVGIG (reference sequence). The CDR3 covers 17 residues. J lost 6 bases, V lost 1 base, and 13 bases had no gene match. Written as DNA, the CDR3 is TGTGCCTGGAGTGGCTCCGGGACTAGCTCATGGGGAAACATTCAGTACTTC. Translation: CAWSGSGTSSWGNIQYF.

The rearrangement joins TRBV7-3 to TRBJ2-3, with D tentatively TRBD2 (6 bases). Germline CDR1 SGHTA, CDR2 FQGTGA. V was trimmed by 5 bases and J by 2 bases, leaving 11 bases between them. There are 14 residues in the CDR3. The CDR3 is CASSEGLSTDTQYF. CDR3 bases: TGTGCCAGCAGCGAGGGACTCTCCACAGATACGCAGTATTTT.

The chain combines TRBV4-1 with TRBJ2-7, with D hard to call. Germline-derived CDR1 and CDR2 are MGHRA and YSYEKL. The CDR3 runs to 14 residues. V gave up 1 base and J gave up 6 bases, with 13 bases separating them. CDR3 amino acids: CASSQGESLGEQYF. The CDR3 DNA reads as TGCGCCAGCAGCCAAGGGGAATCCCTGGGCGAGCAGTACTTC.

This chain connects TRBV6-2 or TRBV6-3 to TRBJ2-2, with 7 bases matching TRBD1. Trimming took 0 bases from V and 5 from J; bases not matched to a gene: 9. Germline V CDR1 and CDR2: MNHEY, SVGEGT. CDR3 length: 17 residues. CDR3 in amino acids: CASSYSRQGLSTGELFF. The CDR3 region has the DNA TGTGCCAGCAGTTACTCGCGACAGGGCTTGTCAACCGGGGAGCTGTTTTTT.

V usage is TRBV14 and J usage is TRBJ2-1; 13 nucleotides line up with TRBD2. This CDR3 is 20 amino acids long. Germline CDR1 is SGHDN and CDR2 is FVKESK. The V segment lost 2 bases and the J segment 0 bases; nucleotides outside the gene matches: 10. In DNA, the CDR3 is TGTGCCAGCAGCCAACGCCCCGGGACTAGCGGGACGAGCTCCTACAATGAGCAGTTCTTC. Translating gives CASSQRPGTSGTSSYNEQFF.

The chain uses TRBV20-1 and TRBJ1-1; no firm D call. Per the germline V gene, CDR1 is DFQATT and CDR2 is SNEGSKA (reference sequence). The germline V and J ends were trimmed by 3 bases and 0 bases, with 8 bases remaining between them. This CDR3 is 13 amino acids long. CDR3 in amino acids: CSASPSLNTEAFF. CDR3 nucleotides: TGCAGTGCTAGTCCCAGCCTGAACACTGAAGCTTTCTTT.

V is TRBV10-2 and J is TRBJ2-1; D is uncertain. V lost 2 bases and J 8 bases, leaving 4 bases between the germline ends. The CDR3 has 11 amino acids. Per the germline V gene, CDR1 is WSHSY and CDR2 is SAAADI. This chain's CDR3 is CASSEADEQFF. The CDR3 DNA reads TGCGCCAGCAGTGAGGCGGATGAGCAGTTCTTC.

This chain's CDR3 is CASSHLDRGGNTIYF. Written as DNA, the CDR3 is TGTGCCAGCAGTCATCTGGACAGGGGAGGAAACACCATATATTTT. V usage is TRBV3-1 (or the pseudogene TRBV3-2) and J usage is TRBJ1-3; 9 bases line up with TRBD1. Germline CDR1 and CDR2: LGHDT and YNNKEL (reference sequence). With 6 bases clipped from V and 4 bases from J, the junction kept 7 bases outside the gene matches. This CDR3 has 15 amino acids.

This rearrangement joins TRBV13 to TRBJ2-7; D could derive from TRBD1 or TRBD2 (5 bases each). The CDR3 runs to 12 residues. The germline CDR1 and CDR2 sequences are PRHDT and FYEKMQ (reference sequence). Trimming shortened V by 3 bases and J by 7 bases, and 10 bases separated the two germline ends. Here the CDR3 reads CASSFWGIEQYF. The CDR3 DNA follows: TGTGCCAGCAGCTTTTGGGGGATTGAGCAGTACTTC.

The V and J genes are TRBV27 and TRBJ2-1; D is ambiguous. The CDR3 runs to 14 residues. The germline CDR1 and CDR2 sequences are MNHEY and SMNVEV (reference sequence). Trimming stripped 3 bases from V and 7 bases from J, with 13 bases between. The CDR3 spells CASSFRAEDNEQFF. Written as DNA, the CDR3 is TGTGCCAGCAGTTTCCGGGCGGAAGATAATGAGCAGTTCTTC.

This chain links TRBV6-2 or TRBV6-3 with TRBJ2-2; D uncertain. The CDR3 runs to 14 residues. Germline V lookup: CDR1 MNHEY, CDR2 SVGEGT. V lost 6 bases and J lost 0, with 8 bases in between. The CDR3 coding sequence is TGTGCCAGCAGCGGGTGGTCGAACACCGGGGAGCTGTTTTTT. This gives the protein CASSGWSNTGELFF.

The V call is TRBV20-1, the J call TRBJ1-1; TRBD1 is a possible D gene (6 bases). This CDR3 is 11 amino acids long. CDR1 is DFQATT and CDR2 is SNEGSKA in the germline V gene (reference sequence). V was cut by 7 bases and J by 8 bases, with 14 bases left in between. This CDR3 reads CSVTGQGEAFF. CDR3 coding DNA: TGCAGTGTCACAGGGCAGGGGGAAGCTTTCTTT.

The chain joins TRBV12-5 to TRBJ1-6, with 8 positions matching TRBD1. The CDR3 has 15 amino acids. The V and J ends lost 5 bases and 10 bases, in that order; junction bases with no gene match: 10. Germline values: CDR1 LGHNT, CDR2 FRNRAP. CDR3 in DNA: TGTGCTAGTGGTACCGCCGGGACAGGAGGGTCACCCCTCCACTTT. Residues: CASGTAGTGGSPLHF.

The V and J genes are TRBV13 and TRBJ2-7; D is perhaps TRBD1 or TRBD2 (5 bases each). Trimming cost V 0 bases and J 7 bases, with 10 bases left between them. Looked up from germline, CDR1 is PRHDT and CDR2 is FYEKMQ (reference sequence). The CDR3 is 13 residues long. The CDR3: CASSLGRWGEQYF. The CDR3 bases are TGTGCCAGCAGCTTAGGGAGATGGGGGGAGCAGTACTTC. Looking up the rest from reference TRBV13 and TRBJ2-7 gives the full variable domain: AAGVIQSPRHLIKEKRETATLKCYPIPRHDTVYWYQQGPGQDPQFLISFYEKMQSDKGSIPDRFSAQQFSDYHSELNMSSLELGDSALYFCASSLGRWGEQYFGPGTRLTVT.